Shown below are 4 T cell receptor beta chains from a single sample sequenced in a study of patients and donors after allogeneic stem cell transplantation (TCRdb year 2020). Library method: RT-PCR. Sequencing instrument: NextSeq 550. TCRdb took the public reads, trimmed them with fastp at Q25, ran MiXCR for clone calling and kept in-frame beta chains. Each CDR3 protein appears once, grouped with its most common genes and DNA. Within this sample are roughly 940,000 distinct CDR3 sequences, with under 20% of them counted one time only. 5% to 7.5% of the sample goes to the ten largest clones. Sequenced sample: blood, either unsorted or a sorted T cell fraction (not recorded which). These receptors came from a human donor who was either an allogeneic HSCT recipient or a stem cell or donor lymphocyte infusion donor (not recorded which). It is not recorded whose cells these are; they may come from a transplant donor.

The rearrangement uses TRBV14 and TRBJ1-2; 8 bases are a match to TRBD1. The CDR3 totals 17 residues. Per germline, CDR1 SGHDN and CDR2 FVKESK. J gave up 4 bases and V 0 bases, and 10 bases lay outside the gene matches. CDR3 loop: CASSQDPLAGGIYGYTF. CDR3 DNA sequence: TGTGCCAGCAGCCAAGATCCTTTGGCAGGGGGCATCTATGGCTACACCTTC.

V is TRBV5-4 and J is TRBJ2-1; 9 nucleotides agree with TRBD2. The CDR3 extends over 15 amino acids. J lost 5 bases, V lost 4 bases, and 7 bases had no gene match. Germline V gene data show CDR1 as SGHNT and CDR2 as YYREEE (reference sequence). This CDR3 is CASSPGLAPNNEQFF. CDR3 sequence (DNA): TGTGCCAGCAGCCCCGGACTAGCGCCAAACAATGAGCAGTTCTTC.

This clonotype appeared a few times. V and J are TRBV12-3 or TRBV12-4 and TRBJ2-3; 8 nucleotides match TRBD2. J gave up 4 bases and V 6 bases, and 9 bases lay outside the gene matches. This CDR3 contains 15 residues. The CDR3 nucleotides read TGTGCCAGCAGCCCGCGGGGGGCTAGCTCAGATACGCAGTATTTT. This gives the protein CASSPRGASSDTQYF.

The V and J genes are TRBV2 and TRBJ2-2; TRBD2 is a possible D gene (6 bases). Germline V gives CDR1 SNHLY, CDR2 FYNNEI. There are 19 residues in the CDR3. V lost 7 bases and J lost 5, with 29 bases in between. This CDR3 is CASNLPYNLEGQWTGELFF. CDR3 DNA sequence: TGTGCCAGCAACCTTCCCTATAACCTGGAGGGCCAATGGACCGGGGAGCTGTTTTTT. The full variable domain, with the rest looked up from reference TRBV2 and TRBJ2-2, is EPEVTQTPSHQVTQMGQEVILRCVPISNHLYFYWYRQILGQKVEFLVSFYNNEISEKSEIFDDQFSVERPDGSNFTLKIRSTKLEDSAMYFCASNLPYNLEGQWTGELFFGEGSRLTVL.